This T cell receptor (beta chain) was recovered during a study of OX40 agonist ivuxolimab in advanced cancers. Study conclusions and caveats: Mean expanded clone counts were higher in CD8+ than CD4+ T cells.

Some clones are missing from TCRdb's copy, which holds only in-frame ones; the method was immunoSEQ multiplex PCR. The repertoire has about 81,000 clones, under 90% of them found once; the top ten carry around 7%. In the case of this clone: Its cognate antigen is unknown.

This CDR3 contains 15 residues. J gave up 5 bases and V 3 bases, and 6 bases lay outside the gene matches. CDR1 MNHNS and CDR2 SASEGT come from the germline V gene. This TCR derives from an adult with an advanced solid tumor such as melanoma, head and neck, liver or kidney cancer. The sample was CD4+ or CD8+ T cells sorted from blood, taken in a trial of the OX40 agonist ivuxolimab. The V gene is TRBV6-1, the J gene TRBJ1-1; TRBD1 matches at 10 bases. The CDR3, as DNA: TGTGCCAGCAGTGACAAGGGACAGGGGAGGACTGAAGCTTTCTTT. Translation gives CASSDKGQGRTEAFF.